Presented here are 3 T cell receptor beta chains from one specimen sequenced in a study of T cells in Graves' hyperthyroidism and ophthalmopathy. TCR beta CDR3 region amplification was performed from RNA transcripts. When the TCR CDR3 underwent first-round RT-PCR, the HTBI primer set was used. MiXCR, applied by TCRdb to the multiplex PCR reads, yields one record per CDR3 protein. The top ten hold 45% to 50% of the sample, which has 340,000 or so distinct CDR3 sequences, over 15% seen once. Sequencing was done on a sample of blood. The receptor source for this set is a woman between 45 and 65 years old with Graves' hyperthyroidism.

There are a few counts of this clonotype. The chain has TRBV6-5 and TRBJ2-7; TRBD2 matches at 7 bases. The V gene's germline CDR1 is MNHEY and CDR2 SVGAGI. Losses at the gene ends were 0 bases for V and 6 bases for J; bases not matched to a gene: 14. This CDR3 region has 17 residues. CDR3 in DNA: TGTGCCAGCAGTTACTCGACCCCATCCAGCGGGACCGTCGAGCAGTACTTC. Protein: CASSYSTPSSGTVEQYF.

The gene calls are TRBV6-1 and TRBJ1-6, with TRBD1 identical over 9 bases. The germline CDR1 and CDR2 sequences are MNHNS and SASEGT. The V and J ends lost 5 bases and 9 bases, in that order; junction bases with no gene match: 8. CDR3 length: 15 amino acids. CDR3 in amino acids: CASSPGGQGSSPLHF. The CDR3 DNA sequence: TGTGCCAGCAGTCCCGGGGGACAGGGCAGTTCACCCCTCCACTTT.

The rearrangement links TRBV5-1 to TRBJ2-5; no clear D. Per the germline V gene, CDR1 is SGHRS and CDR2 is YFSETQ. Trimming left V 0 bases short and J 3 bases short, with 15 bases between. The CDR3 sequence is 16 residues long. The DNA of the CDR3 is TGCGCCAGCAGCTTGGGGTCGGCCGGAAGTGAAGAGACCCAGTACTTC. It encodes CASSLGSAGSEETQYF.